One sample yielded the 6 T cell receptor beta chains listed below, sequenced in a study of blood T cell repertoires in COVID-19. TCRdb keeps only in-frame clones here, not all; method: immunoSEQ multiplex PCR. The sample has 140,000 to 150,000 clones, around four fifths seen once. Material: PBMCs or T cells enriched from blood (not recorded which). The receptor set was obtained from a woman in her thirties or forties who had recovered from COVID-19.

Remarks on this clone: The sample holds other DNA sequences that translate to the same CDR3. The V and J genes are TRBV15 and TRBJ2-7; the D gene is possibly TRBD1 (6 bases). V dropped 0 bases and J dropped 3 bases, with 6 bases sitting between them. This CDR3 has 13 amino acids. The germline gives CDR1 LNHNV, CDR2 YYDKDF (reference sequence). The CDR3 bases are TGTGCCACCAGCAGAGACAGGGGCTACGAGCAGTACTTC. Its translation: CATSRDRGYEQYF.

The chain couples TRBV19 to TRBJ1-2, with 7 bases matching TRBD1. The CDR3 has 16 residues. Trimming took 7 bases from V and 4 from J; bases not matched to a gene: 15. CDR1 LNHDA and CDR2 SQIVND come from the germline V gene (reference sequence). The CDR3 sequence is CASNTELEGASYGYTF. The CDR3 DNA follows: TGTGCCAGTAACACGGAGCTCGAGGGGGCGAGCTATGGCTACACCTTC.

The rearrangement uses TRBV7-8 and TRBJ1-6, with 7 bases aligning to TRBD1. The V gene end was trimmed by 3 bases and the J gene end by 6 bases; junction bases not matched to a gene: 14. CDR3 size: 18 residues. Germline CDR1 is SGHVS and CDR2 is FQNEAQ. CDR3 amino acids: CASSFEGALISPNSPLHF. In nucleotides, the CDR3 is TGTGCCAGCAGCTTTGAGGGGGCGTTAATTTCTCCTAATTCACCCCTCCACTTT.

This clone is a singleton in its sample. The chain has TRBV11-2 and TRBJ2-7; possibly TRBD2 for D (5 bases). This CDR3 comprises 11 residues. Germline CDR1 reads SGHAT; CDR2 reads FQNNGV. V lost 5 bases, J lost 6 bases, and 8 bases lay in between. The DNA of the CDR3 is TGTGCCAGCAGCACTAGTTTCGAGCAGTACTTC. It yields the protein CASSTSFEQYF.

V usage is TRBV6-5 and J usage is TRBJ1-1; maybe TRBD1 (6 bases). V was clipped by 6 bases and J by 0 bases, with 11 bases between them. Germline V gives CDR1 MNHEY, CDR2 SVGAGI. The CDR3 loop spans 14 amino acids. The CDR3 sequence: CASRSGHLNTEAFF. For the CDR3, the DNA is TGTGCCAGCAGGTCGGGACACCTGAACACTGAAGCTTTCTTT.

V and J are TRBV4-2 and TRBJ2-7; D remains ambiguous. The germline gives CDR1 LGHNA, CDR2 YNFKEQ. The CDR3 contains 16 residues. V lost 0 bases and J lost 2, with 14 bases in between. The CDR3 coding sequence is TGTGCCAGCAGCCAAGATTGGCCTTTTATAACCTACGAGCAGTACTTC. Translated, it gives CASSQDWPFITYEQYF.